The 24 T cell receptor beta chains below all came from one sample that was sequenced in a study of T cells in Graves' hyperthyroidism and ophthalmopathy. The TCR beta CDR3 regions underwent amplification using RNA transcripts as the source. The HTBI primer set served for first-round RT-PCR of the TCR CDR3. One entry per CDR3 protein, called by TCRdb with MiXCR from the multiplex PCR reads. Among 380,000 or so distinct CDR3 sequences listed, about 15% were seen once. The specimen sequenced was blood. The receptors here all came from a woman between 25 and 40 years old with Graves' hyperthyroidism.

Here the CDR3 reads CASSREGGYEQYF. The CDR3 nucleotides are TGTGCCAGCAGCCGGGAGGGCGGCTACGAGCAGTACTTC. The V gene is TRBV16, the J gene TRBJ2-7; 7 nucleotides line up with TRBD2. V shed 4 bases, J shed 3 bases, and the junction held 3 bases outside the gene matches. Germline CDR1 is KGHSY and CDR2 is FQNENV. This CDR3 has 13 residues.

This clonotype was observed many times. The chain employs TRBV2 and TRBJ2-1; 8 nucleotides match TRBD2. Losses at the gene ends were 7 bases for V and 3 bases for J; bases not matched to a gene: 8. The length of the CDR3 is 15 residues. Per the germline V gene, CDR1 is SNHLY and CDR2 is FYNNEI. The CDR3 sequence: CASTGGASGYNEQFF. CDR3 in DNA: TGTGCCAGCACGGGGGGGGCTAGCGGCTACAATGAGCAGTTCTTC. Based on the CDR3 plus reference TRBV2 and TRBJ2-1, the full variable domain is EPEVTQTPSHQVTQMGQEVILRCVPISNHLYFYWYRQILGQKVEFLVSFYNNEISEKSEIFDDQFSVERPDGSNFTLKIRSTKLEDSAMYFCASTGGASGYNEQFFGPGTRLTVL.

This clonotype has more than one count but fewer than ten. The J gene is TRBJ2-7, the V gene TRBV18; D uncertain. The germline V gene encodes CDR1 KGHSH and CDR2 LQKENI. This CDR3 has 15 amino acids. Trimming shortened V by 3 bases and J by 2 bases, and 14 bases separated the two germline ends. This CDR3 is CASSPGPPPTYEQYF. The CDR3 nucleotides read TGTGCCAGCTCACCTGGTCCCCCGCCCACCTACGAGCAGTACTTC.

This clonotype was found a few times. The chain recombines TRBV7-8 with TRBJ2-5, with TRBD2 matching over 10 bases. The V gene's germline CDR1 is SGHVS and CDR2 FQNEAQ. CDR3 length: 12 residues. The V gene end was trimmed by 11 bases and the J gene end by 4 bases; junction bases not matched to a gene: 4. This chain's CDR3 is CACQREGETQYF. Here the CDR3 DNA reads TGTGCCTGCCAGCGGGAGGGAGAGACCCAGTACTTC.

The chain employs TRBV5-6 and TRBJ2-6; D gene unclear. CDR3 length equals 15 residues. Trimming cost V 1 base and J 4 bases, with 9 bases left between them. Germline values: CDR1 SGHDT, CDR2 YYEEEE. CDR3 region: CASSLYVLGANVLTF. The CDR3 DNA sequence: TGTGCCAGCAGCTTGTATGTCTTAGGGGCCAACGTCCTGACTTTC.

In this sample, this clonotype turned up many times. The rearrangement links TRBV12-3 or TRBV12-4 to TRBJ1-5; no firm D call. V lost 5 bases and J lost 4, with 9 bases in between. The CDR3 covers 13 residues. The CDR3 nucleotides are TGTGCCAGCAGTACGAACCAAAATCAGCCCCAGCATTTT. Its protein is CASSTNQNQPQHF.

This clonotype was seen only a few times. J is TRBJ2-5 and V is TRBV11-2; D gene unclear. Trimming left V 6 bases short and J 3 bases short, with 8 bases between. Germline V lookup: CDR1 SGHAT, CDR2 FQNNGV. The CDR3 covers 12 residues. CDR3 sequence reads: CASSHIEETQYF. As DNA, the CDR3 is TGTGCCAGCAGTCATATAGAAGAGACCCAGTACTTC.

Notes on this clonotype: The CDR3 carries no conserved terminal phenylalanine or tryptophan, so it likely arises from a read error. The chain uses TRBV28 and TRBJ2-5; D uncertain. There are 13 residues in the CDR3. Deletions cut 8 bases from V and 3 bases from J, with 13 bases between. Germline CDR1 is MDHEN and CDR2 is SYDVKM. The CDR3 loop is CASFERHKETQYL. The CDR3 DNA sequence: TGTGCCAGCTTTGAACGGCATAAAGAGACCCAGTACCTC.

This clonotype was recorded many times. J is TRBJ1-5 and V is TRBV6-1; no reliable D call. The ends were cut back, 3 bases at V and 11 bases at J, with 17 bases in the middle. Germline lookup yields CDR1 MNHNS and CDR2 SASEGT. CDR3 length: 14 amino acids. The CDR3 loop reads CASSETDFDGAQHF. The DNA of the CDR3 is TGTGCCAGCAGTGAGACGGACTTCGATGGGGCCCAGCATTTT.

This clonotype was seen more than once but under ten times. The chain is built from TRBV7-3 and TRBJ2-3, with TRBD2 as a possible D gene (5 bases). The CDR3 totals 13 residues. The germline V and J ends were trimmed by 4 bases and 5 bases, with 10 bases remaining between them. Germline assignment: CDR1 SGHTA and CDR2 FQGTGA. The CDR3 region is CASSSRGGDTQYF. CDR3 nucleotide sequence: TGTGCCAGCAGCTCCCGAGGAGGAGATACGCAGTATTTT.

The CDR3 loop reads CASSLKGQTNTGELFF. CDR3 nucleotide sequence: TGCGCCAGCAGCCTGAAGGGACAGACTAACACCGGGGAGCTGTTTTTT. The chain recombines TRBV5-1 with TRBJ2-2, with 7 bases matching TRBD1. This CDR3 comprises 16 residues. With V trimmed by 4 bases and J by 2 bases, 8 bases remained unmatched. Germline V CDR1 and CDR2: SGHRS, YFSETQ.

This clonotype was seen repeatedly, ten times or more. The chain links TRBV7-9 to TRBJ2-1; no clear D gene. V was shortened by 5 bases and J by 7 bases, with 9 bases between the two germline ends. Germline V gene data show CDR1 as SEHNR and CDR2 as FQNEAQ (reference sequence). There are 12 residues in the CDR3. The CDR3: CASSRVVNEQFF. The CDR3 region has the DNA TGTGCCAGCAGCAGAGTCGTGAATGAGCAGTTCTTC.

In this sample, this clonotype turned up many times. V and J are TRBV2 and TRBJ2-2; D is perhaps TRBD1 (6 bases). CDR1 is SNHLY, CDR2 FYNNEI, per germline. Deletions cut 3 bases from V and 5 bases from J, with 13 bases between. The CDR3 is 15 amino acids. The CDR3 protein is CASSDTRGGTGELFF. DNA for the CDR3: TGTGCCAGCAGTGACACCAGGGGTGGAACCGGGGAGCTGTTTTTT. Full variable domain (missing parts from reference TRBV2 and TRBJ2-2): EPEVTQTPSHQVTQMGQEVILRCVPISNHLYFYWYRQILGQKVEFLVSFYNNEISEKSEIFDDQFSVERPDGSNFTLKIRSTKLEDSAMYFCASSDTRGGTGELFFGEGSRLTVL.

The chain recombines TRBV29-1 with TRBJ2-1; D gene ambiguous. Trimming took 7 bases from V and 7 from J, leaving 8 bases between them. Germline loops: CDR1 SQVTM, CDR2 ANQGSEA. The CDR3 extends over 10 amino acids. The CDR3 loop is CSATWNEQFF. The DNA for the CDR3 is TGCAGCGCGACCTGGAATGAGCAGTTCTTC.

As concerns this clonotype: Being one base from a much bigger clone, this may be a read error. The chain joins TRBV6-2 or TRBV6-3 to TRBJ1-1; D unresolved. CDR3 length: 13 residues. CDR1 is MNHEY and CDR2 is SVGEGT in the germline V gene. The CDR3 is CAGSYSANTEAFF. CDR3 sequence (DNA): TGTGCCGGCAGTTACAGCGCGAACACTGAAGCTTTCTTT.

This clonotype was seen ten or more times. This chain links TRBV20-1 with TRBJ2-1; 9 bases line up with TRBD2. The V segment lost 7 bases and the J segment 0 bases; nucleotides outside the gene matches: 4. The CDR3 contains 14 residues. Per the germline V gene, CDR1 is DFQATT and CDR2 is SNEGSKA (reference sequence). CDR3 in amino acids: CSGTSATSYNEQFF. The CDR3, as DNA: TGCAGTGGGACTAGCGCCACCTCCTACAATGAGCAGTTCTTC.

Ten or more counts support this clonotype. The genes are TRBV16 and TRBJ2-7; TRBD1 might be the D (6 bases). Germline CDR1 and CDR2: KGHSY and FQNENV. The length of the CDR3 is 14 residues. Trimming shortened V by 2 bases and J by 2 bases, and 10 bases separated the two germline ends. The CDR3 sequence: CASSQTGIPYEQYF. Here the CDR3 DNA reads TGTGCCAGCAGCCAAACAGGGATCCCCTACGAGCAGTACTTC.

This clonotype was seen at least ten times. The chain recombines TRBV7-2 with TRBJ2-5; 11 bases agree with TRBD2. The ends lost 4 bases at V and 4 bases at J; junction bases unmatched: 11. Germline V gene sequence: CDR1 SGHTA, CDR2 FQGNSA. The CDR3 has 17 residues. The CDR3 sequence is CASSSQWLAGGRETQYF. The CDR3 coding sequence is TGTGCCAGCAGCTCCCAATGGCTAGCGGGAGGTCGAGAGACCCAGTACTTC.

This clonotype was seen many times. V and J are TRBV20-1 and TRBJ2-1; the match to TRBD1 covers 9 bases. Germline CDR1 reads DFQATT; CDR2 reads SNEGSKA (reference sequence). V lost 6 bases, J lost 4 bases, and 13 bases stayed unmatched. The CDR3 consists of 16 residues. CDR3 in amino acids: CSATPTTGGAYNEQFF. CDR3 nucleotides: TGCAGTGCGACCCCAACAACAGGGGGCGCTTACAATGAGCAGTTCTTC.

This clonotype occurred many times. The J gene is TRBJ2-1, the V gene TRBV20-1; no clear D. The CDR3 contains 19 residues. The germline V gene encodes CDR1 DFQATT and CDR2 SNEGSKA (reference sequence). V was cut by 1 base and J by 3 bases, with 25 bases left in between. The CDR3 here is CSARGPEVERPNLYNEQFF. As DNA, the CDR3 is TGCAGTGCTAGAGGACCCGAGGTGGAACGGCCGAACCTCTACAATGAGCAGTTCTTC.

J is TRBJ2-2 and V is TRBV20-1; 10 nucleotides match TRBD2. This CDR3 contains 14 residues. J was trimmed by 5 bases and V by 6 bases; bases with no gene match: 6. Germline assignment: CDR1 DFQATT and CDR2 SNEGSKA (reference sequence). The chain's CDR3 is CSARGLATTGELFF. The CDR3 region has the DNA TGCAGTGCCCGGGGACTAGCGACGACCGGGGAGCTGTTTTTT.

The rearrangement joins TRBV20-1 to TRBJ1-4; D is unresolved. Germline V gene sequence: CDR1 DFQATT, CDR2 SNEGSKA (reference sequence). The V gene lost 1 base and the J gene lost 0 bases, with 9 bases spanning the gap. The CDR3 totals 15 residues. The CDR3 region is CSARGHLATNEKLFF. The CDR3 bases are TGCAGTGCTAGAGGACACCTTGCAACTAATGAAAAACTGTTTTTT.

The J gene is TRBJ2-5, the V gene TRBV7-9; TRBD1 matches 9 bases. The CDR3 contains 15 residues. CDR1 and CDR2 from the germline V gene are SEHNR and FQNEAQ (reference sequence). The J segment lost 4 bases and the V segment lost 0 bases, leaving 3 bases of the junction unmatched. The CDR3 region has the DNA TGTGCCAGCAGCTTAGCAACGGGACAGGGAGAGACCCAGTACTTC. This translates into CASSLATGQGETQYF.

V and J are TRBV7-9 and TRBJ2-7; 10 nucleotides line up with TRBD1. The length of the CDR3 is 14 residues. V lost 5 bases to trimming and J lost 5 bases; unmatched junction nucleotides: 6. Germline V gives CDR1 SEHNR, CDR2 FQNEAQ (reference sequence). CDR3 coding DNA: TGTGCCAGCAGCGACTTCGGGACAGGGGACGAGCAGTACTTC. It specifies CASSDFGTGDEQYF.